The 10 T cell receptor beta chains given below trace back to one sample, sequenced in a study of breast tumors, draining lymph nodes, adjacent tissues. Samples came from axillary lymph nodes draining the breast cancer. TCRdb analysed the multiplex PCR reads with MiXCR anew, one entry per CDR3 protein. Here the sample spans about 180,000 distinct CDR3 sequences, roughly 30% being singletons. The sequenced sample was axillary lymph node tissue. These receptors all come from a female donor with breast cancer. Some clones in this sample may be carry-over from other donors' samples.

The chain joins TRBV7-2 to TRBJ2-6, with 10 nucleotides matching TRBD2. The germline CDR1 and CDR2 sequences are SGHTA and FQGNSA. The trim removed 6 bases at V and 4 bases at J, leaving 18 bases unmatched. The CDR3 runs to 20 residues. CDR3 residues: CASSKAPSGRAGEGANVLTF. The DNA for the CDR3 is TGTGCCAGCAGTAAAGCCCCCAGCGGGAGGGCCGGGGAGGGGGCCAACGTCCTGACTTTC.

A single count supports this clonotype. The V call is TRBV5-1, the J call TRBJ2-5, with D possibly TRBD1 on 5 matching bases. V was pared by 0 bases and J by 2 bases, with 8 bases between. Per the germline V gene, CDR1 is SGHRS and CDR2 is YFSETQ. This CDR3 is 14 amino acids long. The CDR3 loop is CASSLGQRQETQYF. CDR3 coding DNA: TGCGCCAGCAGCTTGGGACAGAGACAAGAGACCCAGTACTTC.

Turning to this clonotype: The CDR3 does not close with the conserved phenylalanine or tryptophan, likely indicating a read error. The chain recombines TRBV19 with TRBJ2-3; 9 bases agree with TRBD2. Per the germline V gene, CDR1 is LNHDA and CDR2 is SQIVND (reference sequence). This CDR3 contains 17 residues. With V trimmed by 5 bases and J by 5 bases, 14 bases remained unmatched. The DNA of the CDR3 is TGTGCCAGTAGTGGCCGGAAAGGGGCGGGAGGGAGAGATACGCAGTATCTT. This codes for CASSGRKGAGGRDTQYL.

This clonotype was observed at least ten times. V gene TRBV30 combines with J gene TRBJ2-7, with TRBD2 as a possible D gene (6 bases). This CDR3 has 13 amino acids. Trimming took 3 bases from V and 4 from J, leaving 13 bases between them. The V gene's germline CDR1 is GTSNPN and CDR2 SVGIG (reference sequence). The CDR3 is CAWREAGIYEQYF. The CDR3 bases are TGTGCCTGGAGAGAAGCGGGTATTTACGAGCAGTACTTC.

Remarks on this clonotype: A much larger clone sits a single nucleotide away, making a read error possible. The rearrangement joins TRBV4-1 to TRBJ2-3; the match to TRBD2 covers 8 bases. Germline-derived CDR1 and CDR2 are MGHRA and YSYEKL. V gave up 2 bases and J gave up 8 bases; unmatched junction bases: 18. The CDR3 extends over 18 amino acids. The CDR3: CASSQKPPSGYVVGTQYF. For the CDR3, the DNA is TGCGCCAGCAGCCAAAAGCCACCTAGCGGGTATGTAGTTGGTACGCAGTATTTT.

The table lists this clonotype with many counts. The chain uses TRBV7-9 and TRBJ2-2; 8 bases fit TRBD2. After removal of 2 bases from V and 6 bases from J, the junction contained 8 bases not matched to a gene. The CDR3 has 16 residues. CDR1 and CDR2 from the germline V gene are SEHNR and FQNEAQ (reference sequence). Here the CDR3 DNA reads TGTGCCAGCAGCTTATCGGGACTAGGCCATGCCGGGGAGCTGTTTTTT. Encoded protein: CASSLSGLGHAGELFF.

This clonotype was counted ten times or more. The chain carries TRBV19 and TRBJ2-1, with 8 positions matching TRBD2. With V trimmed by 5 bases and J by 9 bases, 6 bases remained unmatched. Germline values: CDR1 LNHDA, CDR2 SQIVND (reference sequence). The CDR3 contains 13 residues. DNA for the CDR3: TGTGCCAGTAGTGTTCGAGCGGGAGTTGAGCAGTTCTTC. This codes for CASSVRAGVEQFF.

This clonotype has ten or more counts. V usage is TRBV19 and J usage is TRBJ2-7; no firm D call. The CDR3 is made up of 15 amino acids. The V end lost 3 bases, the J end lost 0 bases, and 12 bases lay between the germline ends. The germline gives CDR1 LNHDA, CDR2 SQIVND (reference sequence). The CDR3 protein is CASSIGPPPSYEQYF. CDR3 in DNA: TGTGCCAGTAGTATTGGGCCCCCCCCCTCCTACGAGCAGTACTTC.

The sample holds many counts of this clonotype. The chain recombines TRBV4-2 with TRBJ1-4, with a possible D match to TRBD1 (5 bases). Trimming took 2 bases from V and 7 from J, leaving 11 bases between them. The CDR3 totals 14 residues. Germline values: CDR1 LGHNA, CDR2 YNFKEQ. DNA of the CDR3: TGTGCCAGCAGCCAACAGGGTTTTGGTGAAAAACTGTTTTTT. This sequence encodes CASSQQGFGEKLFF.

A word on this clonotype: One junction end disagrees with the germline gene, perhaps due to a read error. The genes are TRBV7-9 and TRBJ1-2, with D unclear. Germline-derived CDR1 and CDR2 are SEHNR and FQNEAQ (reference sequence). The CDR3 sequence is 16 residues long. The CDR3 spells CASSPMGQTNNYGYTF. The CDR3 DNA reads as TGCGCCAGCAGCCCAATGGGTCAGACGAATAACTATGGCTACACCTTC. The whole variable domain, remainder taken from reference TRBV7-9 and TRBJ1-2, is DTGVSQNPRHKITKRGQNVTFRCDPISEHNRLYWYRQTLGQGPEFLTYFQNEAQLEKSRLLSDRFSAERPKGSFSTLEIQRTEQGDSAMYLCASSPMGQTNNYGYTFGSGTRLTVV.